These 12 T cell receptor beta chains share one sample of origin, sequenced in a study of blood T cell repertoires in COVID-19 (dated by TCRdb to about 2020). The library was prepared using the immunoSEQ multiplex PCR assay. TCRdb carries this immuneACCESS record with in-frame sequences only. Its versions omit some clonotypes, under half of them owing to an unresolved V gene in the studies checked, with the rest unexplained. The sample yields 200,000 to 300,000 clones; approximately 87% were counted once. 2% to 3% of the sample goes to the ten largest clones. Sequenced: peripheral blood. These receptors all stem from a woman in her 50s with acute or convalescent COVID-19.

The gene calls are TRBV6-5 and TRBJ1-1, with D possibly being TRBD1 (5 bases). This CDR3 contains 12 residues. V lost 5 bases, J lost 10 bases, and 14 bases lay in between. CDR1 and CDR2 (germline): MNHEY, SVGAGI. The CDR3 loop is CASSLDSLGAFF. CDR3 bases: TGTGCCAGCAGTCTCGACAGCCTGGGAGCTTTCTTT.

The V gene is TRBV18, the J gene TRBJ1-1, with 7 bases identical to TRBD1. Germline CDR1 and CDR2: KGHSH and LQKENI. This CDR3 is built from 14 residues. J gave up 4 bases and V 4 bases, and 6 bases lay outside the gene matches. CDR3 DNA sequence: TGTGCCAGCTCACAGGGGGCGCAATCCACTGAAGCTTTCTTT. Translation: CASSQGAQSTEAFF. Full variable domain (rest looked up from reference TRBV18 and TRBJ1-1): NAGVMQNPRHLVRRRGQEARLRCSPMKGHSHVYWYRQLPEEGLKFMVYLQKENIIDESGMPKERFSAEFPKEGPSILRIQQVVRGDSAAYFCASSQGAQSTEAFFGQGTRLTVV.

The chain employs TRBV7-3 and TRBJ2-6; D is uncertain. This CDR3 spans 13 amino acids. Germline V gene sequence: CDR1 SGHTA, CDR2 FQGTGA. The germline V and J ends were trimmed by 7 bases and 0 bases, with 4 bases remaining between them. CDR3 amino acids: CASKPSGANVLTF. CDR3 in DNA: TGTGCCAGCAAGCCCTCTGGGGCCAACGTCCTGACTTTC.

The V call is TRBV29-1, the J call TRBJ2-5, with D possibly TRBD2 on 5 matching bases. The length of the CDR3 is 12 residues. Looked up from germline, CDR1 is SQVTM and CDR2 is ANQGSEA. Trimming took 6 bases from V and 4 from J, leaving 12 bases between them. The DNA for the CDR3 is TGCAGCGTGACCCCGGGGTTAGAGACCCAGTACTTC. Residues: CSVTPGLETQYF.

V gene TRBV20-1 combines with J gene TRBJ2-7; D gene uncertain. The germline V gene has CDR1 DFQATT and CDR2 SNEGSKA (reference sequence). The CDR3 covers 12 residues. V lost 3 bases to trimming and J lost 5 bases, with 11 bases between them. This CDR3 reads CSASDGRHEQYF. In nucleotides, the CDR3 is TGCAGTGCTAGTGACGGTCGCCACGAGCAGTACTTC.

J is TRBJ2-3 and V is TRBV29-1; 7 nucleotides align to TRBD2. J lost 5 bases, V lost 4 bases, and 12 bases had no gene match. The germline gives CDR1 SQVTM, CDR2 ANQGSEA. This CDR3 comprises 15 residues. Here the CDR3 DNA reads TGCAGCGTTGCCCCCCGGGCGGCGGGAGAAGATACGCAGTATTTT. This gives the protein CSVAPRAAGEDTQYF.

The CDR3 is CASSFRGTGLSNQPQHF. The CDR3 DNA is TGTGCCAGCAGCTTTAGGGGGACAGGGCTGAGCAATCAGCCCCAGCATTTT. This chain joins TRBV7-2 and TRBJ1-5, with TRBD1 matching 9 bases. The CDR3 covers 17 residues. CDR1 is SGHTA and CDR2 is FQGNSA in the germline V gene. The V segment lost 3 bases and the J segment 1 base; nucleotides outside the gene matches: 7.

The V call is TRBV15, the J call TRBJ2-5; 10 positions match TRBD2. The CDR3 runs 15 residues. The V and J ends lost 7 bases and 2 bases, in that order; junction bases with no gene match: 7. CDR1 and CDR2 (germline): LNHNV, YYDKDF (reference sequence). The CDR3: CATIAGLASQETQYF. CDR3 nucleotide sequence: TGTGCCACCATAGCGGGACTAGCGTCACAAGAGACCCAGTACTTC.

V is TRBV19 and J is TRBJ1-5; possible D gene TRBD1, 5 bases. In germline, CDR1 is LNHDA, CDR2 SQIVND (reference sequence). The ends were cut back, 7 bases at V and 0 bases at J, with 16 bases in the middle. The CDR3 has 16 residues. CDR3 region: CASTALGGFSNQPQHF. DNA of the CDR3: TGTGCCAGTACCGCCCTCGGGGGATTTAGCAATCAGCCCCAGCATTTT.

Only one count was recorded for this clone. This CDR3 reads CASSLDYSNQPQHF. CDR3 bases: TGTGCCAGCAGCTTAGATTATAGCAATCAGCCCCAGCATTTT. This chain uses TRBV7-8 with TRBJ1-5, with unresolved D. Germline V gene lookup returns CDR1 SGHVS and CDR2 FQNEAQ. The CDR3 covers 14 residues. V dropped 1 base and J dropped 0 bases, with 4 bases sitting between them.

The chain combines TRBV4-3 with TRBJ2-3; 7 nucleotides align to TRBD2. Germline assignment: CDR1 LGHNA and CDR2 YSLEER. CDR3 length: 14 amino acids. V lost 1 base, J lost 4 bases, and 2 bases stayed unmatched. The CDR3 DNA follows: TGCGCCAGCAGCCAAGGCGGGAGAGCAGATACGCAGTATTTT. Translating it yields CASSQGGRADTQYF.

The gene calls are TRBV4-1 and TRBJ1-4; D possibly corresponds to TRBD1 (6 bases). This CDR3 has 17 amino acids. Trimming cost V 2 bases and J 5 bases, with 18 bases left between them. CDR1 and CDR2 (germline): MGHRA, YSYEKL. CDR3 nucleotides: TGCGCCAGCAGCCAACAGTTCGGGCAGGGGCGCAATGAAAAACTGTTTTTT. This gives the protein CASSQQFGQGRNEKLFF.